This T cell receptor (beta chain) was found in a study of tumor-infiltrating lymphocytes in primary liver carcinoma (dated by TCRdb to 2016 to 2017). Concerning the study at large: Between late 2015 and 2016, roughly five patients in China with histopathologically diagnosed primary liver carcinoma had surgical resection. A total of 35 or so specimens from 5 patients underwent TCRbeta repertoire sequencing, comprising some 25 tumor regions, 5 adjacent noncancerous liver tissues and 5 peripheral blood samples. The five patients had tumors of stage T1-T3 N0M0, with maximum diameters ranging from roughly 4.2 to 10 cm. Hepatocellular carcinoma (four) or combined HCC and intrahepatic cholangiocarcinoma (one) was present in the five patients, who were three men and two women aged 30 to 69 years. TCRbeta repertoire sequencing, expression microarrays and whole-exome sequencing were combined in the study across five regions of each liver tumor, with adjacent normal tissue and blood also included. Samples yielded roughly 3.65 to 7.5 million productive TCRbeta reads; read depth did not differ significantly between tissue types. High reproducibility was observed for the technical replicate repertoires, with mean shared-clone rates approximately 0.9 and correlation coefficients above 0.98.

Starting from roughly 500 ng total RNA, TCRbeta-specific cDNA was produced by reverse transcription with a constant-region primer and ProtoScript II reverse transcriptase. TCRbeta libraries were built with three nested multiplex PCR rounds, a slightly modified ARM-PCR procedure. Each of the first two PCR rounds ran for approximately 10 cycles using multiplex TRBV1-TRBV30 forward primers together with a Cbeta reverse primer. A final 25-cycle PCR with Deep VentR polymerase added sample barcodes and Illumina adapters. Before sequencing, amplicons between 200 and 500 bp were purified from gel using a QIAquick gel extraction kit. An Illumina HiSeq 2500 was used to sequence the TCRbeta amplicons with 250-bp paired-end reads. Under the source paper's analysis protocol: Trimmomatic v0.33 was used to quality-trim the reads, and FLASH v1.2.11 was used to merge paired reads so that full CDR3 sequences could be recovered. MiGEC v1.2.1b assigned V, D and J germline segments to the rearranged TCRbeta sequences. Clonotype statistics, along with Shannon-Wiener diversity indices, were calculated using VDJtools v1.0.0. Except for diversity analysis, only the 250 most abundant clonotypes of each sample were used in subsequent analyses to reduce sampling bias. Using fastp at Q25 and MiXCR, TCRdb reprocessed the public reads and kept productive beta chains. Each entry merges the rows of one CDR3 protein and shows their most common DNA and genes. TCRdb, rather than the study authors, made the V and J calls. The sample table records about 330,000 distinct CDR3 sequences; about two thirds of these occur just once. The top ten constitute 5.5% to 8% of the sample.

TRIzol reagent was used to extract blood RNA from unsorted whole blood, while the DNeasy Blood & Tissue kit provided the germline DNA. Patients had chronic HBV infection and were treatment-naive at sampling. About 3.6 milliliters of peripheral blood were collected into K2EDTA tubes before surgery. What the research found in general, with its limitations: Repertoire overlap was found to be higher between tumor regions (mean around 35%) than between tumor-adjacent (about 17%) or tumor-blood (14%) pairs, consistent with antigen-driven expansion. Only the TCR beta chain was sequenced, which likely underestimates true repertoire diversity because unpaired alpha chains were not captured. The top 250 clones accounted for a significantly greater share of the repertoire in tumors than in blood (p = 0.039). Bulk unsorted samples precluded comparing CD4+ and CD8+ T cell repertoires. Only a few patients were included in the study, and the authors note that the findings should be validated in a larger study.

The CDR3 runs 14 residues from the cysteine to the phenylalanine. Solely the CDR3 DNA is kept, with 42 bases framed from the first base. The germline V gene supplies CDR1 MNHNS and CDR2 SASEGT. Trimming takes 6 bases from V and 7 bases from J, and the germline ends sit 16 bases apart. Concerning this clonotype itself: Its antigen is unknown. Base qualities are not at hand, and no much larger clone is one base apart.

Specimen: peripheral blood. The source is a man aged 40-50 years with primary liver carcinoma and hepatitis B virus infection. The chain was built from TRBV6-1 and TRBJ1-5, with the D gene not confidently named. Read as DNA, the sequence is TGTGCCAGCAGGCGGGCCTCCCGCGGGCAGCCCCAGCATTTT. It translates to CASRRASRGQPQHF.